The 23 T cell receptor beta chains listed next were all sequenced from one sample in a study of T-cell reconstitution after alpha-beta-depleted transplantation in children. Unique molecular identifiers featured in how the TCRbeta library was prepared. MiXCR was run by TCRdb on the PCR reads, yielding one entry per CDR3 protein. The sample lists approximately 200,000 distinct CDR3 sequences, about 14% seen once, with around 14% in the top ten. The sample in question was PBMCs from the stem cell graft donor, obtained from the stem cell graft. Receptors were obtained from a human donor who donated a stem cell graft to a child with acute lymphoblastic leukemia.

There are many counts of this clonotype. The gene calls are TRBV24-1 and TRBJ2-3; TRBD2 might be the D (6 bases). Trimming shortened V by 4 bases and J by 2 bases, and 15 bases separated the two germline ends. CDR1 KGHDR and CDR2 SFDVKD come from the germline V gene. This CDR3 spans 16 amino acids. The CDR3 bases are TGTGCCACCAGTGACCGCCGGGACTCTCCCACAGATACGCAGTATTTT. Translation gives CATSDRRDSPTDTQYF.

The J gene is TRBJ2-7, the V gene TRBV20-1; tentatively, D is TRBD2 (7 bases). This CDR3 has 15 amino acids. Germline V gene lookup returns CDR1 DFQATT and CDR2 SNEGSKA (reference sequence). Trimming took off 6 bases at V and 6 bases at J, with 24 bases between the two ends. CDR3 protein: CSANGGGGGPLEQYF. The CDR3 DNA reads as TGCAGTGCGAACGGTGGGGGGGGCGGTCCCCTCGAGCAGTACTTC.

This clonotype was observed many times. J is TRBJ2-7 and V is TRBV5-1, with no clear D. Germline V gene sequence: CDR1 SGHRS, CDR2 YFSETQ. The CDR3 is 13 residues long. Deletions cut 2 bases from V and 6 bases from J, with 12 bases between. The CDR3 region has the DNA TGCGCCAGCAGCTTATCGAGCCTAGGCGAGCAGTACTTC. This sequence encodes CASSLSSLGEQYF.

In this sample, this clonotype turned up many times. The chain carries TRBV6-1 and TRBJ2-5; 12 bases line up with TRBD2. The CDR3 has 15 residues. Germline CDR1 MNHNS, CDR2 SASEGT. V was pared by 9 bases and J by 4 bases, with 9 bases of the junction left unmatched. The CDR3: CARRTGTSGLETQYF. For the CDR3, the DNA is TGTGCCAGACGGACTGGGACTAGCGGGTTAGAGACCCAGTACTTC.

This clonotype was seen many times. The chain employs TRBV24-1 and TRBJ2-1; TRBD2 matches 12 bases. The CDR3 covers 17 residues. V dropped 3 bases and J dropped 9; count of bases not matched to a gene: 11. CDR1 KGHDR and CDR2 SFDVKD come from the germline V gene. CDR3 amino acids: CATSDPLAGGPRGEQFF. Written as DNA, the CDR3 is TGTGCCACCAGTGATCCTCTAGCGGGAGGGCCTCGGGGTGAGCAGTTCTTC.

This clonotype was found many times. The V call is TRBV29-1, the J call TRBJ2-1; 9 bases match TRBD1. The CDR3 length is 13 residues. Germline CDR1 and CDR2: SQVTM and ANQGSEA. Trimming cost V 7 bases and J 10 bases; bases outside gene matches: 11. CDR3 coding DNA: TGCAGCGCTAAACCGGGACAGGGCTCCGAGCAGTTCTTC. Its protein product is CSAKPGQGSEQFF.

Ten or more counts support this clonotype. The chain's CDR3 is CASSPEDRGKKKLFF. The CDR3, as DNA: TGCGCCAGCAGCCCAGAGGACAGGGGGAAAAAAAAACTGTTTTTT. This rearrangement joins TRBV4-1 to TRBJ1-4; the match to TRBD1 covers 10 bases. The CDR3 runs to 15 residues. CDR1 is MGHRA and CDR2 is YSYEKL in the germline V gene. V shed 4 bases, J shed 9 bases, and the junction held 8 bases outside the gene matches.

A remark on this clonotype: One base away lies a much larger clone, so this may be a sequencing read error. The CDR3: CASSWGTGAHTQYF. In nucleotides, the CDR3 is TGCGCCAGCAGCTGGGGGACAGGCGCACATACGCAGTATTTT. The chain uses TRBV5-1 and TRBJ2-3; 8 nucleotides align to TRBD1. In germline, CDR1 is SGHRS, CDR2 YFSETQ. CDR3 length: 14 residues. V was pared by 3 bases and J by 7 bases, with 7 bases of the junction left unmatched. Variable domain in full (rest from reference TRBV5-1 and TRBJ2-3): KAGVTQTPRYLIKTRGQQVTLSCSPISGHRSVSWYQQTPGQGLQFLFEYFSETQRNKGNFPGRFSGRQFSNSRSEMNVSTLELGDSALYLCASSWGTGAHTQYFGPGTRLTVL.

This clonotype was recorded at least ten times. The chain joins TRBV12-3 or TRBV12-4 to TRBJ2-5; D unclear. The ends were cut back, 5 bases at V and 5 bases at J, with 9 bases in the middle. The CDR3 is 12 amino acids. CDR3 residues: CASSPGRETQYF. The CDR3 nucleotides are TGTGCCAGCAGTCCGGGCAGGGAGACCCAGTACTTC.

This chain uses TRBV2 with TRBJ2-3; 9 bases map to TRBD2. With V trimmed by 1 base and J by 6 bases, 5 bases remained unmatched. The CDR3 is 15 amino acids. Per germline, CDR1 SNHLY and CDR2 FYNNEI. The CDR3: CASSEVGLASDTQYF. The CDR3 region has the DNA TGTGCCAGCAGTGAAGTGGGACTAGCTTCCGATACGCAGTATTTT.

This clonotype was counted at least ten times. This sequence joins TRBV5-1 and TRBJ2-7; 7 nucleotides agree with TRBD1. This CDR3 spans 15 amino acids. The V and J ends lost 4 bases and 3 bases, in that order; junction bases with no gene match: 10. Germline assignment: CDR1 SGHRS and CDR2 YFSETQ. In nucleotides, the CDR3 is TGCGCCAGCAGCGCCAACTGGGACAGCAGCTACGAGCAGTACTTC. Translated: CASSANWDSSYEQYF. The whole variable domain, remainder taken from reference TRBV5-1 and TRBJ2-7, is KAGVTQTPRYLIKTRGQQVTLSCSPISGHRSVSWYQQTPGQGLQFLFEYFSETQRNKGNFPGRFSGRQFSNSRSEMNVSTLELGDSALYLCASSANWDSSYEQYFGPGTRLTVT.

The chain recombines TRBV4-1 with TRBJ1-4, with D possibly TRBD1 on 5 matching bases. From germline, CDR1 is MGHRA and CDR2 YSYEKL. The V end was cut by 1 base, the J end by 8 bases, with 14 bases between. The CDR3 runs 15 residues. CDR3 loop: CASSQGPGREEKLFF. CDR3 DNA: TGCGCCAGCAGCCAAGGGCCAGGGAGGGAGGAAAAACTGTTTTTT.

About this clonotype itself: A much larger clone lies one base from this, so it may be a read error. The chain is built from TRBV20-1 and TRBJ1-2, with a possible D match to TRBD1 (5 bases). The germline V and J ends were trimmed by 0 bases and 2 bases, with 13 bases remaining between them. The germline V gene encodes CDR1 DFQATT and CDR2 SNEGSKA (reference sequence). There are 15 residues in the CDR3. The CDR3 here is CSARDQGGQNYGYTF. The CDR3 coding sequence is TGCAGTGCTAGAGATCAGGGCGGGCAAAACTATGGCTACACCTTC.

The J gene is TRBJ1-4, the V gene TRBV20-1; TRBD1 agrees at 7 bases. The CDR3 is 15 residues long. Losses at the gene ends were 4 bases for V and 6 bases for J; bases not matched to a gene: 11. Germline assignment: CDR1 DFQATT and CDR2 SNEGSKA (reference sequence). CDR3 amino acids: CSAKDPGTEDEKLFF. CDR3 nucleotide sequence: TGCAGTGCTAAAGACCCCGGGACAGAGGATGAAAAACTGTTTTTT.

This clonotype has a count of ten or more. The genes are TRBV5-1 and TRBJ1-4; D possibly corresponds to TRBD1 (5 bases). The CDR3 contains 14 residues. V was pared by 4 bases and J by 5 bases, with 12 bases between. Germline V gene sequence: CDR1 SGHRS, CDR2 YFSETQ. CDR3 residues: CASSVDSANEKLFF. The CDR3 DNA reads TGCGCCAGCAGCGTAGACAGCGCGAATGAAAAACTGTTTTTT.

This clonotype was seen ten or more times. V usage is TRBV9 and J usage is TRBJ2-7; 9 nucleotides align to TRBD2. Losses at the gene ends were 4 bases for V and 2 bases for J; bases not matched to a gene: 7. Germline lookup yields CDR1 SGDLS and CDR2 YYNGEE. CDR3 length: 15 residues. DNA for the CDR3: TGTGCCAGCAGCCCCAGACTAGCGGAGACCTACGAGCAGTACTTC. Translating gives CASSPRLAETYEQYF.

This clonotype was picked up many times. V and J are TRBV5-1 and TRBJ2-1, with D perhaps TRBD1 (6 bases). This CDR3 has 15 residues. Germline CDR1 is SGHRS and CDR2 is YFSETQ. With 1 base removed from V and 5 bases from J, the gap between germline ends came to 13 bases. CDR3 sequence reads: CASSLMDRINNEQFF. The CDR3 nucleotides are TGCGCCAGCAGCTTGATGGACAGAATAAACAATGAGCAGTTCTTC.

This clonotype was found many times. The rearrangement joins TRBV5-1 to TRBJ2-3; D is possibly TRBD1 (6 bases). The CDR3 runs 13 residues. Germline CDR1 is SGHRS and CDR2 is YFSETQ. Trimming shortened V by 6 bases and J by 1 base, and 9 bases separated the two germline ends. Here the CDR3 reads CASTAGGTDTQYF. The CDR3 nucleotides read TGCGCCAGCACTGCAGGGGGCACAGATACGCAGTATTTT. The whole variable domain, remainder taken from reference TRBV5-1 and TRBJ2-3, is KAGVTQTPRYLIKTRGQQVTLSCSPISGHRSVSWYQQTPGQGLQFLFEYFSETQRNKGNFPGRFSGRQFSNSRSEMNVSTLELGDSALYLCASTAGGTDTQYFGPGTRLTVL.

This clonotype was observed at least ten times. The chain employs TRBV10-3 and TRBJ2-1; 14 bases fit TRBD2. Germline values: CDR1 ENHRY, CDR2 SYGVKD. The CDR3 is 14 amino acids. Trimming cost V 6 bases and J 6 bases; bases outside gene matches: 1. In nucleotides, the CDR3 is TGTGCCATCAGGGGGACTAGCGGGAGCAATGAGCAGTTCTTC. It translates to CAIRGTSGSNEQFF.

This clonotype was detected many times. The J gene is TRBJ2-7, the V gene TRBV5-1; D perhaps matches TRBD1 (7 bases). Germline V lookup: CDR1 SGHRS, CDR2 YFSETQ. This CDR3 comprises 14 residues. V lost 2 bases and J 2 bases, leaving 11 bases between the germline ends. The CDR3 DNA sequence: TGCGCCAGCAGCTTCGGCAGGGGGGCCTACGAGCAGTACTTC. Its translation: CASSFGRGAYEQYF.

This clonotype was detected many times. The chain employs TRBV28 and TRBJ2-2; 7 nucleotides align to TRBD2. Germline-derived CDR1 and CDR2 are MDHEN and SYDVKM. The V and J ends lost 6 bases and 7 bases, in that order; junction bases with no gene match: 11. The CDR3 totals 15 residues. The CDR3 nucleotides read TGTGCCAGCAGCCCCATGCGGGAGTTTGACGGGGAGCTGTTTTTT. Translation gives CASSPMREFDGELFF.

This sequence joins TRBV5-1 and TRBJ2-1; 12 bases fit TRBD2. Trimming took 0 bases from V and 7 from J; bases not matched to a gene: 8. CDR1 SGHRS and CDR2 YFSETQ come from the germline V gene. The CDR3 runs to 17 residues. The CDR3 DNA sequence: TGCGCCAGCAGCTTGGTCGCTAGCGGGAGGGCGGGAAATGAGCAGTTCTTC. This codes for CASSLVASGRAGNEQFF.

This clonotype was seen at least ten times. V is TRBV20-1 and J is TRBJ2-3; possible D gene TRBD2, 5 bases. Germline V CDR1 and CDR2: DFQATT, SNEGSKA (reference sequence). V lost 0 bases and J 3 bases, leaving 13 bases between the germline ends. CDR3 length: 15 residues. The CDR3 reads CSARDRGSATDTQYF. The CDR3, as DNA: TGCAGTGCTAGAGATCGAGGGAGTGCGACAGATACGCAGTATTTT.